This T cell receptor beta chain was sequenced during a study of T cell repertoires in cytomegalovirus infection. General study points: HLA-C-restricted CMV clonotypes gave the most frequent clonotype in two of eight donors.

MiXCR, run by TCRdb on the reads, gives a single entry per CDR3 protein. The sample yields 450,000 to 550,000 distinct CDR3 sequences, about 42% seen once. The CDR3 runs 14 residues. Germline V CDR1 and CDR2: MNHNS, SASEGT. V lost 5 bases, J lost 4 bases, and 11 bases lay in between. To note about this clonotype: The antigen is unknown.

V gene TRBV6-1 combines with J gene TRBJ1-4; the D is unclear. The TCR sequence derives from a human donor in good health (CMV status not recorded). Some clones in this sample may be carry-over from other donors' samples. Source: cultured PBMCs, taken from culture after CMV antigen stimulation. CDR3 sequence reads: CASSRGRFNEKLFF. CDR3 sequence (DNA): TGTGCCAGCAGTCGTGGACGATTTAATGAAAAACTGTTTTTT.